This T cell receptor (beta chain) originates from a study of blood T cells in healthy people across ages (dated by TCRdb to between 2014 and 2017). Background on the whole study: In model experiments, template switching captured roughly one uniquely barcoded TCR beta cDNA molecule for every two T cells. The study measured age-related changes in TCR beta repertoire diversity using deep sequencing normalized with unique cDNA molecular identifiers. The donors were divided into four age groups: young (average around 16 years), middle-aged (approximately 42), aged (about 60) and long-lived (around 80). To avoid experimental bias, donors of different ages were spread randomly across the sequencing lanes. Two additional independent replicas of 1 million unique cDNA reads from the same blood draw were analyzed for two donors (one aged 18 to 30 and one aged 80 or older). The paper's findings and limits, for the study overall: Because donor CMV infection status was unknown, age-related changes in expanded clonotypes were potentially confounded. Total diversity estimates from one million sequenced T cells were considered lower bounds and underestimates. The long-lived group showed more naive CD4+ T cells, fewer expanded clones and increased TCR diversity than the aged group, suggesting age selection. Because profiling used bulk unsorted PBMCs, naive and antigen-experienced compartments could not be compared conclusively. A strong correlation was found between observed TCR beta diversity and the percentage of naive T cells measured by flow cytometry. Observed TCR beta diversity per million T cells fell roughly linearly with age, and a significant reduction was already apparent by age roughly 41.

The library came from 5' RACE. Data came from an Illumina HiSeq 2500. A second 7 to 11 cycle PCR used a sample-barcoded 5' primer and a J-beta primer mix. Each TCR beta cDNA molecule received a unique molecular identifier from a template-switch 5' adaptor carrying 12 random nucleotides. Each sample yielded at least 2.5 million CDR3-containing paired-end reads. The Mint cDNA synthesis kit, primed by a TRBC-specific oligonucleotide, was used to synthesize first-strand cDNA from all RNA. All cDNA was treated with uracil-DNA glycosylase and then went through a first 18-cycle PCR with the universal primers M1SS and BC2_uni_R. The original pipeline was this. Normalization of each sample was performed by random selection of 1 million high-quality reads, each carrying a distinct molecular identifier. Reads with shared molecular identifiers were discarded instead of being binned into consensus sequences. MiTCR, with a Q25 quality threshold and the strictest error-elimination algorithm, was used for CDR3 identification, clonotype clustering and error correction. Lower-bound total TCR beta diversity was estimated with a nonparametric unseen species model using Euler transformation. TCRdb redid the processing of the public reads, applying fastp at Q25 and MiXCR, and retained in-frame beta chains. Rows are unified per CDR3 protein, each entry keeping the most common DNA and genes. In this record, the V and J calls reflect TCRdb's handling and not the investigators' own analysis. The sample contains 350,000 to 450,000 distinct CDR3 sequences, approximately 47% of them found a single time. 51% of the sample belongs to the ten largest clones.

The approximately 39 donors, aged about 6 to 95 years, were systemically healthy Caucasian individuals from Russia. Ten milliliters of peripheral blood were drawn from each donor into EDTA-treated Vacutainer tubes. Ficoll-Paque density-gradient centrifugation was used to isolate PBMCs, with at least 6 million obtained per sample. Trizol reagent was used to extract total RNA from PBMCs, with at least 5 micrograms per sample. Naive CD45RAhigh/CD27high T cell percentages were measured by flow cytometry on a PBMC aliquot from every donor. A remark on this clonotype: Its antigen target is currently unknown. No base-level quality is on record; no much larger clone is a single base apart.

The clonotype comes from a man aged 55 to 70 in good health. The sequencing input was blood.

CDR3 protein: CAWRVRGLNTEAFF. The nucleotide sequence reads TGTGCCTGGAGGGTACGGGGACTGAACACTGAAGCTTTCTTT. The sequence joins TRBV30 to TRBJ1-1; TRBD1 is a possible D gene, resting on 5 matching bases. In the germline V gene (reference sequence), CDR1 corresponds to GTSNPN and CDR2 to SVGIG. V gives up 3 bases and J gives up 0 bases, and the segment between their germline ends measures 11 bases. The CDR3 runs 14 residues from the cysteine to the phenylalanine. Just the 42-base CDR3 DNA is kept, in frame starting at base 1.